Here is one T cell receptor (beta chain) with its context. Data came from immunoSEQ multiplex PCR; TCRdb stores just in-frame clones and leaves some out. The sample consists of tens of thousands of clones, under 90% of them appearing once. This record belongs to a study of T cell responses to AZD1222 COVID-19 vaccine. Germline CDR1 SNHLY, CDR2 FYNNEI. This CDR3 has 12 residues. The J segment lost 6 bases and the V segment lost 7 bases, leaving 5 bases of the junction unmatched. This clonotype was obtained from an adult in good health. The specimen comprised peripheral blood, sampled on day 0 of AZD1222 vaccination. This chain connects TRBV2 to TRBJ2-5, with 7 positions matching TRBD1. The CDR3, as DNA: TGTGCCAGCACCGACAGGGTCCAGACCCAGTACTTC. Protein product: CASTDRVQTQYF.